The TCR beta chain under discussion was sequenced for a study of human T cells and chemical hapten exposure. This sample's time point: patch test 2, 6 weeks after DPC sensitization. As for treatment: therapeutic diphenylcyclopropenone sensitization with weekly scalp DPC. The CDR3 sequence is 11 residues long. The germline V gene encodes CDR1 DFQATT and CDR2 SNEGSKA (reference sequence). This clonotype showed up many times. Sequence at one end of the junction differs from germline and may be a read error. One entry per CDR3 protein results from TCRdb running MiXCR on the RACE reads. The sample yields about 84,000 distinct CDR3 sequences, roughly 10% seen once.

The sample was whole blood, taken in connection with sensitization to the hapten diphenylcyclopropenone (DPC). The V call is TRBV20-1, the J call TRBJ2-3; D is undetermined. This TCR was sampled from a young woman with alopecia areata. Some clones in this sample may be carry-over from other donors' samples. CDR3 sequence reads: CSASRTDTQYF. CDR3 bases: TGCAGCGCCTCCCGCACGGATACGCAGTATTTT.